Listed here is a single TCR beta chain. The antigen is unknown. V was cut by 8 bases and J by 5 bases, with 16 bases left in between. This CDR3 spans 14 amino acids. Primers used in a second PCR of roughly 6 to 11 cycles were a sample-barcoded 5' primer and a J-beta primer mix. From the 5' RACE reads, TCRdb called clonotypes with MiXCR, one entry per CDR3 protein. The sample lists approximately 880,000 distinct CDR3 sequences; around 49% were seen once. This sample was included in a study of blood T cells in healthy people across ages. Study-wide results and limits: Diversity figures based on one million T cells were deemed too low. Roughly linear age-related decline in beta diversity appeared, significant by age around 36.

All donors came from Russia, were Caucasian and healthy, and spanned ages roughly 6 to 100. Isolation recovered at least 6.5 million PBMCs from every sample. The clonotype was recovered from a man aged 25 to 40 in good health. Sequencing was performed on blood. This chain connects TRBV12-3 or TRBV12-4 to TRBJ1-5; D might be TRBD1 (6 bases). The CDR3 region is CASAVGQSDQPQHF. CDR3 nucleotides: TGTGCCAGCGCCGTCGGACAGTCAGATCAGCCCCAGCATTTT.